The 14 T cell receptor beta chains presented below share a single source sample, sequenced in a study of cytomegalovirus exposure and HLA in healthy donors. The PCR used 60 Vbeta and 13 Jbeta primers. TCRdb keeps only in-frame clones here, not all; method: immunoSEQ multiplex PCR. Here the sample spans approximately 120,000 clones, 81% being singletons. Material: PBMCs. The receptors were sampled from a woman in her twenties or thirties in good health and CMV-seronegative.

The V gene is TRBV7-9, the J gene TRBJ2-1; 7 bases map to TRBD2. Germline CDR1 SEHNR, CDR2 FQNEAQ (reference sequence). This CDR3 region has 15 residues. The trim removed 5 bases at V and 10 bases at J, leaving 14 bases unmatched. The CDR3 loop reads CASSLPGTTAGEQFF. CDR3 coding DNA: TGTGCCAGCAGCCTTCCCGGGACTACCGCAGGGGAGCAGTTCTTC.

The rearrangement uses TRBV5-5 and TRBJ2-5; TRBD2 agrees at 8 bases. The last part of the DNA fits TRBJ2-7 better; the J call may be wrong. This CDR3 contains 13 residues. Germline lookup yields CDR1 SGHKS and CDR2 YYEKEE (reference sequence). The CDR3 reads CASSGSGSYEQYF. As DNA, the CDR3 is TGTGCCAGCAGCGGCAGCGGGAGCTACGAGCAGTACTTC.

CDR3 sequence reads: CASLTFQGASTGELFF. The DNA for the CDR3 is TGTGCTAGCCTCACTTTTCAGGGGGCTAGCACCGGGGAGCTGTTTTTT. V is TRBV12-5 and J is TRBJ2-2; 8 bases agree with TRBD1. J lost 4 bases, V lost 9 bases, and 13 bases had no gene match. Germline V CDR1 and CDR2: LGHNT, FRNRAP. The CDR3 extends over 16 amino acids.

The V gene is TRBV5-1, the J gene TRBJ2-1; TRBD2 matches at 9 bases. In germline, CDR1 is SGHRS, CDR2 YFSETQ. Germline trimming cut 2 bases from V and 0 bases from J; bases unmatched to any gene: 15. The CDR3 is 20 amino acids. CDR3 protein: CASSFLRGLAGIPSYNEQFF. In nucleotides, the CDR3 is TGCGCCAGCAGCTTCCTGCGTGGGCTAGCGGGAATTCCCTCCTACAATGAGCAGTTCTTC.

The chain has TRBV28 and TRBJ1-4, with D maybe TRBD1 (5 bases). Trimming took off 3 bases at V and 4 bases at J, with 9 bases between the two ends. Germline CDR1 is MDHEN and CDR2 is SYDVKM. This CDR3 has 14 residues. The CDR3 sequence: CASSFGGDNEKLFF. The CDR3 DNA follows: TGTGCCAGCAGTTTCGGGGGTGATAATGAAAAACTGTTTTTT.

This clone was counted a single time. This rearrangement joins TRBV9 to TRBJ2-1; no firm D call. Germline CDR1 reads SGDLS; CDR2 reads YYNGEE. This CDR3 has 14 amino acids. The ends were cut back, 1 base at V and 8 bases at J, with 13 bases in the middle. CDR3 DNA sequence: TGTGCCAGCAGCGTATTTGGTGGGCTGGATGAGCAGTTCTTC. It yields the protein CASSVFGGLDEQFF.

The gene calls are TRBV27 and TRBJ1-1; 7 nucleotides match TRBD1. Trimming took 5 bases from V and 1 from J; bases not matched to a gene: 1. Germline-derived CDR1 and CDR2 are MNHEY and SMNVEV (reference sequence). The CDR3 contains 13 residues. CDR3: CASSGTANTEAFF. The CDR3 DNA reads as TGTGCCAGCAGTGGGACAGCGAACACTGAAGCTTTCTTT.

The chain uses TRBV5-1 and TRBJ2-5; 14 bases map to TRBD2. The CDR3 length is 15 residues. Germline lookup yields CDR1 SGHRS and CDR2 YFSETQ. After removal of 7 bases from V and 5 bases from J, the junction contained 7 bases not matched to a gene. The CDR3 sequence: CASGTSGSFGETQYF. The CDR3 DNA sequence: TGCGCCAGCGGGACTAGCGGGAGTTTCGGGGAGACCCAGTACTTC.

Note on this clone: At one boundary the junction diverges from the germline segment, which might be a read error. This rearrangement joins TRBV7-9 to TRBJ1-4, with D possibly being TRBD1 (6 bases). Germline-derived CDR1 and CDR2 are SEHNR and FQNEAQ (reference sequence). The CDR3 totals 16 residues. The chain's CDR3 is CSSSPLPGQVNEKLFF. The CDR3 coding sequence is TGTTCCAGCAGCCCCCTACCGGGACAAGTTAATGAAAAACTGTTTTTT.

This clone is a singleton in its sample. The chain links TRBV4-1 to TRBJ2-7; the match to TRBD1 covers 7 bases. Looked up from germline, CDR1 is MGHRA and CDR2 is YSYEKL. The CDR3 covers 17 residues. V dropped 0 bases and J dropped 2; count of bases not matched to a gene: 10. This CDR3 is CASSQDPWDSPTYEQYF. CDR3 nucleotides: TGCGCCAGCAGCCAAGACCCTTGGGACAGTCCCACCTACGAGCAGTACTTC.

The V gene is TRBV5-6, the J gene TRBJ1-2; TRBD1 matches at 8 bases. V trimming: 4 bases; J trimming: 0 bases; junction bases outside the gene matches: 8. This CDR3 region has 16 residues. Per germline, CDR1 SGHDT and CDR2 YYEEEE. The CDR3 loop reads CASSLDREGANYGYTF. CDR3 nucleotide sequence: TGTGCCAGCAGCCTGGACAGGGAGGGGGCTAACTATGGCTACACCTTC.

The rearrangement uses TRBV23-1 and TRBJ1-1; D perhaps matches TRBD1 (5 bases). TRBV23-1 is labeled an ORF, and its function is uncertain. V was shortened by 0 bases and J by 3 bases, with 14 bases between the two germline ends. The CDR3 consists of 16 residues. The CDR3 reads CASSQSPRDGDTEAFF. DNA for the CDR3: TGCGCCAGCAGTCAATCCCCCAGGGATGGGGACACTGAAGCTTTCTTT.

The chain combines TRBV2 with TRBJ2-7; 7 nucleotides agree with TRBD1. The ends lost 5 bases at V and 3 bases at J; junction bases unmatched: 10. Germline CDR1 reads SNHLY; CDR2 reads FYNNEI. The CDR3 is 15 residues long. The CDR3 DNA is TGTGCCAGCAGTAACCCCTTAAGGACAGGCTACGAGCAGTACTTC. Translation gives CASSNPLRTGYEQYF.

This clone has more than one count but fewer than ten. This chain's CDR3 is CASSHDLGQSENTIYF. Written as DNA, the CDR3 is TGTGCCAGCAGCCACGACCTGGGACAGTCAGAAAACACCATATATTTT. The V call is TRBV7-3, the J call TRBJ1-3; 7 bases are a match to TRBD1. From germline, CDR1 is SGHTA and CDR2 FQGTGA. V gave up 5 bases and J gave up 6 bases; unmatched junction bases: 13. CDR3 length equals 16 residues.